The sample holds many counts of the clone carrying this T cell receptor beta chain. Its antigen remains unidentified. This CDR3 spans 17 amino acids. Looked up from germline, CDR1 is DFQATT and CDR2 is SNEGSKA (reference sequence). V was pared by 0 bases and J by 0 bases, with 12 bases between. These data belong to a study of breast tumors, draining lymph nodes, adjacent tissues. MiXCR, run by TCRdb on the multiplex PCR reads, gives a single entry per CDR3 protein. The data contain around 140,000 distinct CDR3 sequences, approximately 20% of them singletons. Breast cancer patients provided tissue from their axillary draining lymph nodes. Study-wide results and limits: Compared with basal-like, luminal-like tumors shared significantly more repertoire with nontumor tissue. Most tumor T cells seemingly derive from lymph node, then expand in tumor. That most tumor T cells come from lymph nodes remained unproven.

The V gene is TRBV20-1, the J gene TRBJ1-6; D gene unclear. This clonotype was obtained from a female donor with breast cancer. Some clones in this sample may be carry-over from other donors' samples. The sequenced material came from axillary lymph node tissue. Written as DNA, the CDR3 is TGCAGTGCTAGAGATGGCAGGAGGAGCTCCTATAATTCACCCCTCCACTTT. It codes for CSARDGRRSSYNSPLHF.